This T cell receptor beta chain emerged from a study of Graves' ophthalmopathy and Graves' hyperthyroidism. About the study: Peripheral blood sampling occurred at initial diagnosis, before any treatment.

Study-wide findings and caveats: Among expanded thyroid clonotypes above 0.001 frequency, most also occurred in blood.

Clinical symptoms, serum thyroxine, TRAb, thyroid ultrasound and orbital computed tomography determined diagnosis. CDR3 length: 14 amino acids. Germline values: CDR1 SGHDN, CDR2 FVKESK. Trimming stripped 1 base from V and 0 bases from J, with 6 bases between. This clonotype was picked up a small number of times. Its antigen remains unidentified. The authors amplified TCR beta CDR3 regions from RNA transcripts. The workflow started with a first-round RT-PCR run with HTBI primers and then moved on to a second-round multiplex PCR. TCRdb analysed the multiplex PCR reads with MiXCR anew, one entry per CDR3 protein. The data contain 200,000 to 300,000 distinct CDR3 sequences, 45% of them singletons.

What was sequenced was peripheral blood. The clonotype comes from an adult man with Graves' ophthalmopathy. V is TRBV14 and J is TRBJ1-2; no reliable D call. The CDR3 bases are TGTGCCAGCAGCCAAGCATCCGCTAACTATGGCTACACCTTC. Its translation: CASSQASANYGYTF.